This entry features one T cell receptor beta chain sequence. 60 Vbeta and 13 Jbeta primers were used in PCR. The method was immunoSEQ multiplex PCR; TCRdb's version includes in-frame clones alone and lacks a portion of them. Among around 54,000 clones listed, 82% were seen once. This sample was taken from a study of cytomegalovirus exposure and HLA in healthy donors. The CDR3 runs 15 residues. V was cut by 7 bases and J by 0 bases, with 13 bases left in between. CDR1 is MNHNY, CDR2 SVGAGI, per germline (reference sequence). Sample: PBMCs. This clonotype was sampled from a woman aged 18-29 years in good health and CMV-seronegative. The rearrangement links TRBV6-6 to TRBJ1-5; D is perhaps TRBD1 (6 bases). This CDR3 reads CASNQGINSNQPQHF. CDR3 coding DNA: TGTGCCAGCAACCAGGGGATAAATAGCAATCAGCCCCAGCATTTT.